The clone carrying this T cell receptor (beta chain) was detected ten times or more. The antigen is unknown. Whoever was chosen for sequencing had shown CD8+CD57+ cell expansion by flow cytometry. These data originate in a study of CD8+CD57+ T cells in acquired aplastic anemia. Study details: DNA from sorted CD4+ and CD8+ cells averaged 3.2 ug. General study results and limits: Comparison of patients with controls identified roughly 27 shared CD8+ CDR3 sequences.

V was clipped by 3 bases and J by 1 base, with 7 bases between them. The CDR3 covers 14 residues. Germline assignment: CDR1 LNHDA and CDR2 SQIVND (reference sequence). The study profiled TCR beta VDJ and CDR3 using genomic DNA as template. TCRdb reprocessed the reads via MiXCR and lists one record per CDR3 protein. The repertoire holds 250,000 or so distinct CDR3 sequences, with around half as singletons. The chain combines TRBV19 with TRBJ1-3, with D tentatively TRBD1 (5 bases). This sequence originates from a human donor with aplastic anemia. The specimen was sorted CD4+, CD8+, or CD8+CD57+ T cells (not recorded which) from PBMCs. The CDR3 nucleotides are TGTGCCAGTAGTATCTGGGGGTCTGGAAACACCATATATTTT. It encodes CASSIWGSGNTIYF.